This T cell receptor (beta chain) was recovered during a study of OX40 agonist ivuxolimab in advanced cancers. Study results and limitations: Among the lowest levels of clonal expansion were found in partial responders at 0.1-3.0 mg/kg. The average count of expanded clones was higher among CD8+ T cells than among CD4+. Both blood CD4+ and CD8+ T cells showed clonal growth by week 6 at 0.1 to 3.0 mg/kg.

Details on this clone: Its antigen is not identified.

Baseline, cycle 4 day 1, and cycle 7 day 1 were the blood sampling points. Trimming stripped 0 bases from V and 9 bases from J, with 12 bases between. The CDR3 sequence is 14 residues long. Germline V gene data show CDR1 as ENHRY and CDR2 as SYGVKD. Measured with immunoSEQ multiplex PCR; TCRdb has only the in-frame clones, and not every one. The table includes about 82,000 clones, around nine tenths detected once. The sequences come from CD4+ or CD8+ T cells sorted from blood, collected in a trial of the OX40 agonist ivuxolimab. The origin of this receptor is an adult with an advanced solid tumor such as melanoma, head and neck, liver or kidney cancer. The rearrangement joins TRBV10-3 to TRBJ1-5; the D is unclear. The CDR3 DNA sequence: TGTGCCATCAGTGAGTCGGGGAGCACCCGGCCCCAGCATTTT. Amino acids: CAISESGSTRPQHF.